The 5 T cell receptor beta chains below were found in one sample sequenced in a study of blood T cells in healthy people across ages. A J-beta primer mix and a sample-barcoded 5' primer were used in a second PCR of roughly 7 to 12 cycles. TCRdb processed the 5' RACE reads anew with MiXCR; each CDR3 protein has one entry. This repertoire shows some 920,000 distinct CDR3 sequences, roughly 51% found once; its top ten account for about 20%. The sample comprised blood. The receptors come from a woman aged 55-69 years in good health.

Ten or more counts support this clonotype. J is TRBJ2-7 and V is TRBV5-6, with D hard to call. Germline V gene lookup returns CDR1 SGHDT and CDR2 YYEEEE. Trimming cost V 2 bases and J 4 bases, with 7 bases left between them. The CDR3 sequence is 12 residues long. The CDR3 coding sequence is TGTGCCAGCAGCTTACTCGATTACGAGCAGTACTTC. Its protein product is CASSLLDYEQYF.

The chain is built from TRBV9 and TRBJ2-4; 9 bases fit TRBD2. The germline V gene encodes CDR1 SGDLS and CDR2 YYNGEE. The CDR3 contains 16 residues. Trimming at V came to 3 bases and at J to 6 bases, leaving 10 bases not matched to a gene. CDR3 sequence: CASSARAGGTINIQYF. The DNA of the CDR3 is TGTGCCAGCAGCGCCCGAGCGGGAGGTACCATAAACATTCAGTACTTC.

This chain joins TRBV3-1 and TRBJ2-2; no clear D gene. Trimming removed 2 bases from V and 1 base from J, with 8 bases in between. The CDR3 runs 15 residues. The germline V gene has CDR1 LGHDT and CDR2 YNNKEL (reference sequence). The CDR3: CASSQPLRNTGELFF. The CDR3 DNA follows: TGTGCCAGCAGCCAACCCCTCCGGAACACCGGGGAGCTGTTTTTT.

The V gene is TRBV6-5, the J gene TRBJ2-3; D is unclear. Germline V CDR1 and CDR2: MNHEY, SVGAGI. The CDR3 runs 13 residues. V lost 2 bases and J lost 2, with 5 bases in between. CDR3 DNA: TGTGCCAGCAGTTACAAGTTCACAGATACGCAGTATTTT. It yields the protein CASSYKFTDTQYF.

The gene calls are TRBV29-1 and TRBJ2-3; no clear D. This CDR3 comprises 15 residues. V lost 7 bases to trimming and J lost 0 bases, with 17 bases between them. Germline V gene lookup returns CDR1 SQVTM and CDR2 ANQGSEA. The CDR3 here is CSAERQATSTDTQYF. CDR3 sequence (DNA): TGCAGCGCCGAACGGCAGGCCACTAGCACAGATACGCAGTATTTT.